The clone carrying this TCR beta chain was detected many times. Its antigen is not identified. This specimen comes from a study of T cell repertoires in cytomegalovirus infection. Study-wide context: Indications of both CMV infection and matching HLA type were provided by public TCR beta signatures. Study-level results: Cumulative public TCR beta family frequency identified CMV carriers with the relevant HLA. CMV-specific TCR beta clonotypes restricted by HLA-C were the ones dominating the ex vivo response.

With V trimmed by 2 bases and J by 0 bases, 8 bases remained unmatched. The germline gives CDR1 LGHNT, CDR2 FRNRAP. CDR3 length equals 18 residues. TCRdb redid the calling of the reads with MiXCR, one entry per CDR3 protein. This table has approximately 260,000 distinct CDR3 sequences, about 18% appearing once. This TCR was sampled from a human donor in good health (CMV status not recorded). Some clones in this sample may be carry-over from other donors' samples. The V gene is TRBV12-5, the J gene TRBJ2-2; TRBD1 agrees at 8 bases. Sequenced material: CD8+ T cells from PBMCs. The CDR3 DNA reads TGTGCTAGTGGTTTGCCTTCCAGGGGACAGGCGAACACCGGGGAGCTGTTTTTT. It encodes CASGLPSRGQANTGELFF.